This TCR beta chain was documented in a study of Ad26.COV2.S vaccination and SARS-CoV-2 variants (TCRdb year 2021). A note on the overall study: Vaccine-arm donors were drawn from COV1001, a multicentre, randomized, double-blind, placebo-controlled phase I-IIa trial of Ad26.COV2.S in healthy adults. Ad26.COV2.S was given intramuscularly at 5x10^10 or 1x10^11 viral particles, as a single shot or as two shots 56 days apart. TCRbeta repertoire sequencing was used to assess the specificity and breadth of SARS-CoV-2-reactive T cell receptors after Ad26.COV2.S vaccination. The TCR-sequenced set comprised around 32 samples: around 20 Ad26.COV2.S vaccine recipients, 5 placebo recipients and 8 SARS-CoV-2 convalescent individuals. Participants in the trial were split at random into five groups of five each, receiving low-dose or high-dose Ad26.COV2.S once or twice, or else placebo on both occasions. Blinding of investigators to trial group allocation was maintained during experiments and outcome assessment. Broad study findings and their caveats: After vaccination, spike-specific CD8+ and CD4+ T cell responses were reported to show substantial breadth. Ad26.COV2.S recipients had higher spike-specific TCR breadth than placebo recipients (P = 0.0014). The study was not powered to compare responses between vaccine doses or regimens. The authors noted that the TCR breadth and depth analyses may have underestimated total T cell responses. Vaccine and placebo recipients had similar non-spike TCR breadth, a finding consistent with the vaccine containing only spike.

As regards this clone: Its antigen remains undetermined. Base qualities are not provided; no much larger clone lies one nucleotide away.

The immunoSEQ Assay was the method used to sequence TCRbeta CDR3 regions. After extraction, genomic DNA underwent amplification by bias-controlled multiplex PCR, followed by high-throughput sequencing. Turning to the authors' computational methods: To quantify the absolute abundance of each unique TCRbeta CDR3 region, sequences were collapsed and filtered. T cell fraction was estimated by normalization of TCRbeta template counts to usable DNA, with usable DNA being measured through amplification of reference genes present in all nucleated cells. Repertoire TCRs were annotated as SARS-CoV-2-specific when V gene, CDR3 amino acid sequence and J gene were exactly matched to a known reactive TCR set. The reference SARS-CoV-2 TCR set was obtained from MIRA and was filtered for enrichment in COVID-19-positive ImmuneCODE repertoires, whereby public or cross-reactive TCRs were removed. Using the MIRA antigens, annotated TCRs were further analysed by specific ORF or by position within an ORF. Depth was the summed frequency of annotated unique rearrangements, while breadth was defined as annotated unique rearrangements over total unique productive rearrangements. Two-sided Wilcoxon rank-sum tests were applied when comparing TCR breadth between groups. TCRdb provides this immuneACCESS table in a form limited to in-frame rearrangements. Some clones are lacking; in checked studies, under half of them reflect an unresolved V gene, and why the rest are absent is not known. V and J calls plus clone size are reproduced from that table; the DNA served to infer D and trimming. In this sample the table shows more than 300,000 clones, roughly nine tenths of which occur a single time. In total, the top ten clones hold 6.4% of the sample.

In the germline V gene (reference sequence), CDR1 corresponds to SGHAT and CDR2 to FQDESV. V is cut back by 6 bases and J by 7 bases, with 7 bases in the junction unmatched. The CDR3 starts with the cysteine, ends with the phenylalanine, and has 14 residues. Left in the record is the CDR3 DNA by itself, 42 bases read in frame from the first base. This sample's treatment or condition label indicates: some 20 received Ad26.COV2.S at low or high dose, single or two shots; about 5 received placebo; per-sample allocation not given. Repertoires of vaccine and placebo recipients were sequenced from samples collected on day 63 after the first injection. Between 29 July and 7 August 2020, Cohort 1b enrolled some 25 adults aged 18-55 years at one site in Boston, USA. Ad26.COV2.S was a replication-incompetent adenovirus type 26 vector that expressed a prefusion-stabilized SARS-CoV-2 spike protein derived from the original Wuhan strain.

This specimen was peripheral blood, taken in a trial of Ad26.COV2.S vaccine versus placebo. The sequence came from a person aged 18-60 years who received the Ad26.COV2.S COVID-19 vaccine or a placebo. The rearrangement combines TRBV11-1 with TRBJ2-1; 9 central bases correspond to TRBD1. CDR3 sequence: CASRPDRGANEQFF. The nucleotides read TGTGCCAGCAGGCCGGACAGGGGAGCAAATGAGCAGTTCTTC.